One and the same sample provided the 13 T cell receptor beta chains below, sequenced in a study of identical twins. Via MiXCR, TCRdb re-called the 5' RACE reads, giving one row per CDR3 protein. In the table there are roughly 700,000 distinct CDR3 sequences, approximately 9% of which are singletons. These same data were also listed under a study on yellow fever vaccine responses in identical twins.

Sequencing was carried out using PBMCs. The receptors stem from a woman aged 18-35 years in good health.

The CDR3 DNA sequence: TGTGCCAGCAGTTTTGACGTAAAACCAGATACGCAGTATTTT. Translation: CASSFDVKPDTQYF. The chain employs TRBV27 and TRBJ2-3; D call uncertain. This CDR3 spans 14 amino acids. The V gene's germline CDR1 is MNHEY and CDR2 SMNVEV (reference sequence). V lost 3 bases and J 4 bases, leaving 11 bases between the germline ends.

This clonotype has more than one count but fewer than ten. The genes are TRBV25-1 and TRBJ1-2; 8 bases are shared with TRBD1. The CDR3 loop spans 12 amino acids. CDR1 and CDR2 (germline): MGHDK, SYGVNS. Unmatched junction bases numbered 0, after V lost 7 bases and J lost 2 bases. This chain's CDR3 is CASTGGNYGYTF. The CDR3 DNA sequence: TGTGCCAGCACAGGGGGCAACTATGGCTACACCTTC.

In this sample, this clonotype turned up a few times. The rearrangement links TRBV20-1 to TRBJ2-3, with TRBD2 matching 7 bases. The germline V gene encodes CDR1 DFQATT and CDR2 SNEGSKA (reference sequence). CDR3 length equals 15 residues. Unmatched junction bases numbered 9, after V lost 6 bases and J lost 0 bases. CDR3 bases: TGCAGTGCCGTAGCGGCGGGGGTAAGCACAGATACGCAGTATTTT. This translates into CSAVAAGVSTDTQYF.

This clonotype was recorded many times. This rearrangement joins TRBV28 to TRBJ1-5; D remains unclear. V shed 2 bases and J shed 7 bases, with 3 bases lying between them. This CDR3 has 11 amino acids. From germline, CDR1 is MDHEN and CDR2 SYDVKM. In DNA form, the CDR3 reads TGTGCCAGCAGTTTACGGCAGCCCCAGCATTTT. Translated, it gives CASSLRQPQHF.

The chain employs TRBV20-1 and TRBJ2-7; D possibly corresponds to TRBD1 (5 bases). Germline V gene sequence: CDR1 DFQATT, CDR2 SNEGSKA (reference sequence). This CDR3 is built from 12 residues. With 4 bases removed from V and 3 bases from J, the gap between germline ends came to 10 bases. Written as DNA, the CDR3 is TGCAGTGCTACCCTGGACAACTACGAGCAGTACTTC. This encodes CSATLDNYEQYF.

The CDR3 loop reads CASSLWARRGSAGEAGDTQYF. The CDR3 DNA is TGTGCCAGCAGCTTATGGGCACGCAGGGGATCAGCGGGAGAGGCTGGAGATACGCAGTATTTT. The chain combines TRBV11-1 with TRBJ2-3; 8 bases line up with TRBD2. CDR3 length: 21 amino acids. Germline assignment: CDR1 SGHAT and CDR2 FQDESV (reference sequence). Trimming took 2 bases from V and 5 from J; bases not matched to a gene: 24. Full variable domain (outside the CDR3, taken from reference TRBV11-1 and TRBJ2-3): EAEVAQSPRYKITEKSQAVAFWCDPISGHATLYWYRQILGQGPELLVQFQDESVVDDSQLPKDRFSAERLKGVDSTLKIQPAELGDSAMYLCASSLWARRGSAGEAGDTQYFGPGTRLTVL.

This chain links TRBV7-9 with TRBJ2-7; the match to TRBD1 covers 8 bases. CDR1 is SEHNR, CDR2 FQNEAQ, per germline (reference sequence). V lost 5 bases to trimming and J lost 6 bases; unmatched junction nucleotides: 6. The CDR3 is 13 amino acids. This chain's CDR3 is CASSRQGAGEQYF. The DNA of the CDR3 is TGTGCCAGCAGCCGTCAGGGGGCTGGCGAGCAGTACTTC.

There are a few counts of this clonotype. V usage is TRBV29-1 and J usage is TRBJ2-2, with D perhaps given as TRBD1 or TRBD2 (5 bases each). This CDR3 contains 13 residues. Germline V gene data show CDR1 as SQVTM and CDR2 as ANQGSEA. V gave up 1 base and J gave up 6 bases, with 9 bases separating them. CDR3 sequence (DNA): TGCAGCGTTGAAGTGAGGGGTCCCGGGGAGCTGTTTTTT. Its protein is CSVEVRGPGELFF.

CDR3 nucleotide sequence: TGCAGCGTACCGGGACAGGGGGGATTTACAGATACGCAGTATTTT. This sequence encodes CSVPGQGGFTDTQYF. V and J are TRBV29-1 and TRBJ2-3; 11 nucleotides align to TRBD1. V lost 6 bases, J lost 3 bases, and 8 bases stayed unmatched. The CDR3 loop spans 15 amino acids. The germline CDR1 and CDR2 sequences are SQVTM and ANQGSEA.

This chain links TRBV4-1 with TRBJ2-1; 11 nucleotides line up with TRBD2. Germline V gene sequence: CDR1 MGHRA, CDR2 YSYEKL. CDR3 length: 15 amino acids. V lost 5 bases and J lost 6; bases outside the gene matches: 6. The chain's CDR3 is CASSYGTSGINEQFF. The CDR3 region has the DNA TGCGCCAGCAGCTACGGGACTAGCGGAATCAATGAGCAGTTCTTC.

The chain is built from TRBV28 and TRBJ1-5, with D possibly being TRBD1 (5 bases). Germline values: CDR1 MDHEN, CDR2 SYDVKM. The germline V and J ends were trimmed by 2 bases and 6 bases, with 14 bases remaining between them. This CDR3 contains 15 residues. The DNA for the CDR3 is TGTGCCAGCAGTTTAGGAACTCGGGGGACTCAGCCCCAGCATTTT. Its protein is CASSLGTRGTQPQHF.

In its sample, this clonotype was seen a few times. CDR3 sequence reads: CASSLASGGPGNEQFF. The DNA of the CDR3 is TGCGCCAGCAGCTTGGCTAGCGGGGGGCCGGGCAATGAGCAGTTCTTC. V is TRBV5-1 and J is TRBJ2-1; TRBD2 aligns across 11 bases. V was pared by 0 bases and J by 6 bases, with 5 bases of the junction left unmatched. The CDR3 spans 16 residues. CDR1 SGHRS and CDR2 YFSETQ come from the germline V gene.

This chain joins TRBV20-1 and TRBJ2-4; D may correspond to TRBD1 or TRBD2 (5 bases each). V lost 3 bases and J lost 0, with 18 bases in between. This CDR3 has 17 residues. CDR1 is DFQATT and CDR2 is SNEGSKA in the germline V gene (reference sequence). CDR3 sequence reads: CSASRDDSLLAKNIQYF. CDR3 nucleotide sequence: TGCAGTGCTAGTAGGGACGACTCACTTCTAGCCAAAAACATTCAGTACTTC.